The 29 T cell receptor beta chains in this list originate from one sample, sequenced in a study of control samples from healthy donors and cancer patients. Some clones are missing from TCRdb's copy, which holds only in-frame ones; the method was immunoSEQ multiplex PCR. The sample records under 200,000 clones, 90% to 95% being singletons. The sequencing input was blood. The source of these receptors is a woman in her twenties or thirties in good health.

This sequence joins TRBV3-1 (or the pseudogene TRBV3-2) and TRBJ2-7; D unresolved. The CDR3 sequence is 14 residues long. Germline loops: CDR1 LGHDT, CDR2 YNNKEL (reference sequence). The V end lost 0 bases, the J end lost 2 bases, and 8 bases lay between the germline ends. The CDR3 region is CASSQDRLAYEQYF. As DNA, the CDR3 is TGTGCCAGCAGCCAAGATCGGCTAGCCTACGAGCAGTACTTC.

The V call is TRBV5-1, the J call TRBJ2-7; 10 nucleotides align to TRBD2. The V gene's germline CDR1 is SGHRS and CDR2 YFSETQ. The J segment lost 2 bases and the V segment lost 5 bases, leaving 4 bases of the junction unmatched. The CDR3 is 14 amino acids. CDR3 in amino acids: CASRTGTSAYEQYF. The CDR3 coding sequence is TGCGCCAGCAGGACCGGGACTAGCGCCTACGAGCAGTACTTC.

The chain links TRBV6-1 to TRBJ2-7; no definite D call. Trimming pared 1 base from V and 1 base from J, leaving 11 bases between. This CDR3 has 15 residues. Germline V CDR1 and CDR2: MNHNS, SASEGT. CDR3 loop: CASSEGVHPSYEQYF. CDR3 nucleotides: TGTGCCAGCAGTGAAGGCGTACACCCATCCTACGAGCAGTACTTC.

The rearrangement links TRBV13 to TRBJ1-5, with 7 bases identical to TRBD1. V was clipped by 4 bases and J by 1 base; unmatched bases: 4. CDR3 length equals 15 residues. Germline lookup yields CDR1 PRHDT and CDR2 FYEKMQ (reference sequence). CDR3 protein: CASSSRQGSNQPQHF. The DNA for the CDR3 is TGTGCCAGCAGCTCCAGACAGGGAAGCAATCAGCCCCAGCATTTT.

Written as DNA, the CDR3 is TGTGCCAGCAGCTTCGGGGTTTATGGCTACACCTTC. Translated, it gives CASSFGVYGYTF. This chain joins TRBV11-2 and TRBJ1-2; D is unclear. V shed 3 bases and J shed 5 bases, with 7 bases lying between them. This CDR3 contains 12 residues. Germline CDR1 reads SGHAT; CDR2 reads FQNNGV.

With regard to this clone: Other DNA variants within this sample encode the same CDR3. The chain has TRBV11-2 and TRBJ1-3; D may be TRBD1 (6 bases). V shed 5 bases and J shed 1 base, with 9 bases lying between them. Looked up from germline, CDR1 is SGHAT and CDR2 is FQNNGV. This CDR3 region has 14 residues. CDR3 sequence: CASSLTGSGNTIYF. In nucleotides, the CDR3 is TGTGCCAGCAGCCTGACAGGTTCTGGAAACACCATATATTTT. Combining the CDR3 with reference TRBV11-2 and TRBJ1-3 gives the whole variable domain EAGVAQSPRYKIIEKRQSVAFWCNPISGHATLYWYQQILGQGPKLLIQFQNNGVVDDSQLPKDRFSAERLKGVDSTLKIQPAKLEDSAVYLCASSLTGSGNTIYFGEGSWLTVV.

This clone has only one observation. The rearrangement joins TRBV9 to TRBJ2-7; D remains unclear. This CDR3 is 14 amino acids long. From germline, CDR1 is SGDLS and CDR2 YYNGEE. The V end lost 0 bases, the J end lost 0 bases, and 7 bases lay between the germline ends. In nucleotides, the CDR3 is TGTGCCAGCAGCGTAGCCCCGAGCTCCTACGAGCAGTACTTC. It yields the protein CASSVAPSSYEQYF. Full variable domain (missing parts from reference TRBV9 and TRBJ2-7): DSGVTQTPKHLITATGQRVTLRCSPRSGDLSVYWYQQSLDQGLQFLIQYYNGEERAKGNILERFSAQQFPDLHSELNLSSLELGDSALYFCASSVAPSSYEQYFGPGTRLTVT.

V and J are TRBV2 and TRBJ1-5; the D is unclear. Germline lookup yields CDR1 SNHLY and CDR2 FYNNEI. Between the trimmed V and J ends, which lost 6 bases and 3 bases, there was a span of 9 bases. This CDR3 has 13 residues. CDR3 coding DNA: TGTGCCAGCAGGAAAGACACCAATCAGCCCCAGCATTTT. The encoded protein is CASRKDTNQPQHF.

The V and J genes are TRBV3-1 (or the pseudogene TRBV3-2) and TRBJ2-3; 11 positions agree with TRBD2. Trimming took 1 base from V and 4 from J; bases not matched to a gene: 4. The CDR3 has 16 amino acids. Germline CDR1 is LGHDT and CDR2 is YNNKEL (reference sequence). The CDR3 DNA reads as TGTGCCAGCAGCCAAGCTTTACTAGCGGGAGCAGATACGCAGTATTTT. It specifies CASSQALLAGADTQYF.

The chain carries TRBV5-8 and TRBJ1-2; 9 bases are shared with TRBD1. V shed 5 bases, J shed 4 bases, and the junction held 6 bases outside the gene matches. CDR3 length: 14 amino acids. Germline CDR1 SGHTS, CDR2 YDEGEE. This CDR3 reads CASRKGQGIYGYTF. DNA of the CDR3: TGTGCCAGCAGGAAGGGACAGGGCATCTATGGCTACACCTTC.

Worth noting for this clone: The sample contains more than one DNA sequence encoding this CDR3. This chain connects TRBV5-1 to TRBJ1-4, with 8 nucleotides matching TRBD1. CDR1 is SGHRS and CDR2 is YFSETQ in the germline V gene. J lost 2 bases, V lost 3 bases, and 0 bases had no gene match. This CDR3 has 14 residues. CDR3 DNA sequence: TGCGCCAGCAGCTGGACAGGGACTAATGAAAAACTGTTTTTT. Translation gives CASSWTGTNEKLFF. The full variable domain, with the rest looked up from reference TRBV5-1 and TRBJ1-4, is KAGVTQTPRYLIKTRGQQVTLSCSPISGHRSVSWYQQTPGQGLQFLFEYFSETQRNKGNFPGRFSGRQFSNSRSEMNVSTLELGDSALYLCASSWTGTNEKLFFGSGTQLSVL.

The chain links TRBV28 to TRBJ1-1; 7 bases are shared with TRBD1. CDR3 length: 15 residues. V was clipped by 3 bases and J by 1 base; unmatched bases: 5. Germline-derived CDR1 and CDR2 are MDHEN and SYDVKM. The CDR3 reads CASSLGDRPNTEAFF. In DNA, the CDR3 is TGTGCCAGCAGTTTGGGGGACAGACCGAACACTGAAGCTTTCTTT.

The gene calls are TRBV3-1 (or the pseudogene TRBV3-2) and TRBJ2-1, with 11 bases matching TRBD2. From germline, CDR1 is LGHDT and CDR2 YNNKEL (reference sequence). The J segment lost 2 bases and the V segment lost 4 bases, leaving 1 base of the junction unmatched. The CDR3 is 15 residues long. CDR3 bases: TGTGCCAGCAGCCCGACTAGCGGGACCTACAATGAGCAGTTCTTC. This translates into CASSPTSGTYNEQFF.

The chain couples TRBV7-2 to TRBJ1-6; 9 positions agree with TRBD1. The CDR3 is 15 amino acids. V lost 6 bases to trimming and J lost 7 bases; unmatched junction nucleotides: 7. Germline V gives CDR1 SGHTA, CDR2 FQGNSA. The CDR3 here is CASRPGTGKNSPLHF. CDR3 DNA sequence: TGTGCCAGCAGACCCGGGACAGGGAAGAATTCACCCCTCCACTTT. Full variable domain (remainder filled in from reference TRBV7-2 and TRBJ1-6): GAGVSQSPSNKVTEKGKDVELRCDPISGHTALYWYRQSLGQGLEFLIYFQGNSAPDKSGLPSDRFSAERTGGSVSTLTIQRTQQEDSAVYLCASRPGTGKNSPLHFGNGTRLTVT.

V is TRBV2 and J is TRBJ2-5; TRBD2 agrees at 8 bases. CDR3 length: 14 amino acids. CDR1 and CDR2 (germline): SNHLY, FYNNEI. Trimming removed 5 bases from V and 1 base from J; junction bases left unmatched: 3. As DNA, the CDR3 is TGTGCCAGCAGTAAGACTAGCGTCCAAGAGACCCAGTACTTC. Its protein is CASSKTSVQETQYF. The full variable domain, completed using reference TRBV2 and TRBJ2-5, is EPEVTQTPSHQVTQMGQEVILRCVPISNHLYFYWYRQILGQKVEFLVSFYNNEISEKSEIFDDQFSVERPDGSNFTLKIRSTKLEDSAMYFCASSKTSVQETQYFGPGTRLLVL.

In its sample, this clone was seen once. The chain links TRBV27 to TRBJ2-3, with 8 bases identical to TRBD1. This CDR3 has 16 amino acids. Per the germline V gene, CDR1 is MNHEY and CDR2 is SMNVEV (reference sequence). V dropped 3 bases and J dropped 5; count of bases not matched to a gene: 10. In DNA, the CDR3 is TGTGCCAGCAGTTTCTCCGGCAGGGGGCGAGTAGATACGCAGTATTTT. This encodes CASSFSGRGRVDTQYF.

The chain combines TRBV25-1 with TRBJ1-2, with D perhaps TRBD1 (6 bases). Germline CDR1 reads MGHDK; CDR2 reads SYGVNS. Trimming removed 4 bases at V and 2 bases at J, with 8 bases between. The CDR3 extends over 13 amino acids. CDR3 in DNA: TGTGCCAGCAGTGGAGGGGGGAACTATGGCTACACCTTC. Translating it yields CASSGGGNYGYTF.

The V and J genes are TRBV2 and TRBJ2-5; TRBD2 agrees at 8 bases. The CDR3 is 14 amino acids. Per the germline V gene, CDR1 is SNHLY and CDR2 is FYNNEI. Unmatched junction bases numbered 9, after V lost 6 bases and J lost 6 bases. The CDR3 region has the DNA TGTGCCAGCAGCGGATCGGGGGGGCGGAAGACCCAGTACTTC. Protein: CASSGSGGRKTQYF.

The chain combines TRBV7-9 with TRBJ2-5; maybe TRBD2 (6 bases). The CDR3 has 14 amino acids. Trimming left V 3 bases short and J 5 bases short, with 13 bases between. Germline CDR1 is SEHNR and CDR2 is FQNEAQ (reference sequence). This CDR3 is CASSFGGERETQYF. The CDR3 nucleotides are TGTGCCAGCAGCTTCGGGGGAGAGAGGGAGACCCAGTACTTC.

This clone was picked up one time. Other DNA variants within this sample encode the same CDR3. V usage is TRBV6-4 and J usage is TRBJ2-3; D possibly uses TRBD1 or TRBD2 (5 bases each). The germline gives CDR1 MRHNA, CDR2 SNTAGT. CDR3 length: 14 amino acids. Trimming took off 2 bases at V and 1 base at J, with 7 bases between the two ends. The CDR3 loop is CASSDRGGTDTQYF. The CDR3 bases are TGTGCCAGCAGTGACAGGGGAGGCACAGATACGCAGTATTTT.

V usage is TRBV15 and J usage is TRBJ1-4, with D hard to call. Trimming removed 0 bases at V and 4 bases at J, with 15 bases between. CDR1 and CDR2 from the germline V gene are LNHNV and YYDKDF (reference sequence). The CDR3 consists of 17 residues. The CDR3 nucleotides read TGTGCCACCAGCAGAGAGGGGAGAGGGCGAGGTAATGAAAAACTGTTTTTT. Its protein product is CATSREGRGRGNEKLFF.

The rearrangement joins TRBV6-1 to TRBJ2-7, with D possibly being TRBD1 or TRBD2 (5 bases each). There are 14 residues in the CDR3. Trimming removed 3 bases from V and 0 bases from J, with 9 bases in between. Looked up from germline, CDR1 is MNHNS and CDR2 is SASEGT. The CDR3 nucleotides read TGTGCCAGCAGTGATCAGGGACCCTCCTACGAGCAGTACTTC. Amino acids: CASSDQGPSYEQYF.

CDR3 sequence: CASSEMGTSGIHEQYF. CDR3 DNA: TGTGCCAGCAGTGAAATGGGGACTAGCGGGATTCACGAGCAGTACTTC. The V call is TRBV6-1, the J call TRBJ2-7; 13 nucleotides line up with TRBD2. After removal of 2 bases from V and 5 bases from J, the junction contained 6 bases not matched to a gene. CDR1 and CDR2 from the germline V gene are MNHNS and SASEGT. The CDR3 has 16 amino acids.

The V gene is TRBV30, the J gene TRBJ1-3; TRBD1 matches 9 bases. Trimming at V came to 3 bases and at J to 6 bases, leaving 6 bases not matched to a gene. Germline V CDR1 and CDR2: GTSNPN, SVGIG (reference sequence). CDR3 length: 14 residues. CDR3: CAWRTGTGLNTIYF. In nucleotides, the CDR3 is TGTGCCTGGAGAACCGGGACAGGGCTAAACACCATATATTTT. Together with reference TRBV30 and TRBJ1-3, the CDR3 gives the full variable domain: SQTIHQWPATLVQPVGSPLSLECTVEGTSNPNLYWYRQAAGRGLQLLFYSVGIGQISSEVPQNLSASRPQDRQFILSSKKLLLSDSGFYLCAWRTGTGLNTIYFGEGSWLTVV.

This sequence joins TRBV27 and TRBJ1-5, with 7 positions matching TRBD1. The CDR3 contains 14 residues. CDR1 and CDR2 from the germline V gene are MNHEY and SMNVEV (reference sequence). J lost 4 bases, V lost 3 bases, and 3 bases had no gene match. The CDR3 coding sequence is TGTGCCAGCAGTTTCTCAGGGGGGAATCAGCCCCAGCATTTT. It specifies CASSFSGGNQPQHF.

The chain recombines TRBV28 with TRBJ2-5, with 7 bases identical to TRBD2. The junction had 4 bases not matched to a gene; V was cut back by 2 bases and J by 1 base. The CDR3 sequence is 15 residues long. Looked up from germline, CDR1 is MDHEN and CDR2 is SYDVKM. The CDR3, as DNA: TGTGCCAGCAGTTTACTTTCGGGGGGCCAAGAGACCCAGTACTTC. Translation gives CASSLLSGGQETQYF.

The CDR3 is CASSDTSSYNSPLHF. DNA for the CDR3: TGTGCCAGTAGCGACACGAGCTCCTATAATTCACCCCTCCACTTT. The chain links TRBV19 to TRBJ1-6; D is ambiguous. This CDR3 is built from 15 residues. The V gene's germline CDR1 is LNHDA and CDR2 SQIVND (reference sequence). The V end was cut by 6 bases, the J end by 0 bases, with 9 bases between.

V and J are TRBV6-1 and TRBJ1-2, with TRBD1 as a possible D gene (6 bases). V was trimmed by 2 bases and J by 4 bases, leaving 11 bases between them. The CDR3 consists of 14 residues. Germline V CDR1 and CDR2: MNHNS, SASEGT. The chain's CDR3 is CASSELSRGYGYTF. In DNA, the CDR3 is TGTGCCAGCAGTGAATTGAGCAGGGGCTATGGCTACACCTTC.

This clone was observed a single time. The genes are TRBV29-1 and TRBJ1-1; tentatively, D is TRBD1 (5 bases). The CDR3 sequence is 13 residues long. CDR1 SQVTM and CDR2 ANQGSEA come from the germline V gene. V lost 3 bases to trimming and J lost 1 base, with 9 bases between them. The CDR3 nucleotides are TGCAGCGTTGAGGGGCAGGCGAACACTGAAGCTTTCTTT. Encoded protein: CSVEGQANTEAFF. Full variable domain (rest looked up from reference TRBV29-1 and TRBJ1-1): SAVISQKPSRDICQRGTSLTIQCQVDSQVTMMFWYRQQPGQSLTLIATANQGSEATYESGFVIDKFPISRPNLTFSTLTVSNMSPEDSSIYLCSVEGQANTEAFFGQGTRLTVV.